The rows below give T cell receptor beta chains drawn from one sample of a study of T cells after yellow fever vaccination. In TCRdb, the 5' RACE reads were re-called with MiXCR into one record per CDR3 protein. The sample shows 500,000 to 650,000 distinct CDR3 sequences, about 15% of them seen only once. Sequencing was performed on PBMCs, taken about 5 days after the first yellow fever vaccination. Every receptor here comes from a man between 18 and 29 years old who received the YFV17D yellow fever vaccine. Each CDR3 is given with its conserved first and last residue. D genes are given only for firm matches. Rows may omit the clone size; those that give it use once, few, many or a size class.

j_call d_call v_call clone_size cdr3_nt cdr3_aa
TRBJ1-2 TRBD1 TRBV3-1 - TGTGCCAGCAGCCAAGTCCCGGGACAGGGAACGGATGGCTACACCTTC CASSQVPGQGTDGYTF
TRBJ2-4 - TRBV14 few TGTGCCAGCAGCCCAGGGGAGGGGAACATTCAGTACTTC CASSPGEGNIQYF
TRBJ2-5 - TRBV5-6 - TGTGCCAGCAGCTTGGCCGGTGGGGGCGCGGAGACCCAGTACTTC CASSLAGGGAETQYF
TRBJ2-3 TRBD2 TRBV6-4 - TGTGCCAGCAGTGAGCTAGCGGGGGAGATAGATACGCAGTATTTT CASSELAGEIDTQYF
TRBJ2-5 TRBD1 TRBV4-1 - TGCGCCAGCAGCCAGACAGGGGTCTGGGTAGAGACCCAGTACTTC CASSQTGVWVETQYF
TRBJ2-2 - TRBV24-1 few TGTGCCACCAGTGATAGGGCCCACGGGGAGCTGTTTTTT CATSDRAHGELFF
TRBJ1-5 - TRBV19 - TGTGCCACCTCTCGAAGAGGGGGTGGACAGCCCCAGCATTTT CATSRRGGGQPQHF
TRBJ2-5 TRBD1 TRBV7-2 many TGTGCCAGCAGCCTTTTTGGGACAGGGGGAGAGACCCAGTACTTC CASSLFGTGGETQYF
TRBJ2-1 - TRBV7-9 few TGTGCCAGCAGCTTAGCATTCCGCGCAGGCCACAATGAGCAGTTCTTC CASSLAFRAGHNEQFF
TRBJ2-7 TRBD1 TRBV6-2/TRBV6-3 few TGTGCCAGCAACAACCCCAGGGGGTCTGTATACGAGCAGTACTTC CASNNPRGSVYEQYF
TRBJ2-1 - TRBV6-6 few TGTGCCAGCAGTTACTCGAAAAACAATGAGCAGTTCTTC CASSYSKNNEQFF
TRBJ1-1 - TRBV7-9 - TGTGCCAGCAGCTTCAGAGTAGCGGCTGAAGCTTTCTTT CASSFRVAAEAFF
TRBJ2-7 TRBD1 TRBV29-1 few TGCAGCGTTGATCTTTTGGGGACAGGGGAGGCCGAGCAGTACTTC CSVDLLGTGEAEQYF
TRBJ1-1 - TRBV20-1 - TGCAGTGCTAGAGATCTGAGGCGTGGCATGAACACTGAAGCTTTCTTT CSARDLRRGMNTEAFF
TRBJ1-1 TRBD1 TRBV12-3/TRBV12-4 few TGTGCCAGCAGCACGACAGGGTGGGACACTGAAGCTTTCTTT CASSTTGWDTEAFF
TRBJ2-2 TRBD2 TRBV11-2 few TGTGCCAGCAGCAGGGACTACCTGAACACCGGGGAGCTGTTTTTT CASSRDYLNTGELFF
TRBJ2-3 - TRBV3-1 - TGTGCCAGCAGCCAAGAGAACGTGAATACGCAGTATTTT CASSQENVNTQYF
TRBJ2-3 - TRBV19 - TGTGCCAGTAGTATAGTTCCTAGGGATACGCAGTATTTT CASSIVPRDTQYF
TRBJ2-3 - TRBV7-2 - TGTGCCAGCAGTCGGTATACCTTGCCTCCTAGCACAGATACGCAGTATTTT CASSRYTLPPSTDTQYF
TRBJ2-7 - TRBV6-2/TRBV6-3 - TGTGCCAGCAGTTCCCTCCGGGACGGAGGTGGTTACGAGCAGTACTTC CASSSLRDGGGYEQYF
TRBJ2-5 - TRBV5-1 - TGCGCCAGCAGCTTGGGTGGGACAACTCAAGAGACCCAGTACTTC CASSLGGTTQETQYF
TRBJ2-3 TRBD2 TRBV7-2 few TGTGCCAGCAGATTTCGTGGGCTAGCGGGGGGGCCAGATACGCAGTATTTT CASRFRGLAGGPDTQYF
TRBJ2-2 TRBD1 TRBV19 few TGTGCCAGTAGCCAAACAGGGGCCACCGGGGAGCTGTTTTTT CASSQTGATGELFF
TRBJ1-5 TRBD1 TRBV20-1 - TGCAGCGTCGGGACAGGTAGTCAGCCCCAGCATTTT CSVGTGSQPQHF
TRBJ1-6 - TRBV6-5 few TGTGCCAGCAGTTACTTCGGGACGGTTGGGAATTCACCCCTCCACTTT CASSYFGTVGNSPLHF
TRBJ1-5 - TRBV5-1 - TGCGCCAGCAGCCCCGAACGGGCGGTTTTATTTAGCAATCAGCCCCAGCATTTT CASSPERAVLFSNQPQHF
TRBJ2-5 TRBD2 TRBV5-1 - TGCGCCAGCAGCTTTGGCCAGACTAGCGGGGGAGAGACCCAGTACTTC CASSFGQTSGGETQYF
TRBJ2-3 TRBD2 TRBV6-5 - TGTGCCAGCAGTTACGCACTAGCGGGGGGAACAGATACGCAGTATTTT CASSYALAGGTDTQYF
TRBJ1-5 - TRBV7-2 - TGTGCCAGCCTACAGGACCTCAATCAGCCCCAGCATTTT CASLQDLNQPQHF
TRBJ1-6 - TRBV18 few TGTGCCAGCTCACCTGGAGACCCGACGAATTCACCCCTCCACTTT CASSPGDPTNSPLHF
TRBJ2-2 - TRBV7-3 - TGTGCCAGCAGCTGGGGCACGAGGGGTAACACCGGGGAGCTGTTTTTT CASSWGTRGNTGELFF
TRBJ1-6 - TRBV6-1 - TGTGCCACGAGGGGGTCGTCGGGGAATAATTCACCCCTCCACTTT CATRGSSGNNSPLHF
TRBJ2-3 - TRBV18 - TGTGCCAGCTCACCACCAGGAATCACAGATACGCAGTATTTT CASSPPGITDTQYF
TRBJ2-4 TRBD1 TRBV6-1 - TGTGCCAGCAACGACAGGGATGGTAACATTCAGTACTTC CASNDRDGNIQYF
TRBJ2-1 TRBD1 TRBV7-9 - TGTGCCAGCAACCCACGGACAGGTCCAAATGAGCAGTTCTTC CASNPRTGPNEQFF
TRBJ1-2 - TRBV27 - TGTGCCAGCAGTTTTACCCCTGATCCACACTATGGCTACACCTTC CASSFTPDPHYGYTF
TRBJ2-5 TRBD1 TRBV6-2/TRBV6-3 few TGTGCCAGCAGTGACCTCGGACAGGGGCAGACCCAGTACTTC CASSDLGQGQTQYF
TRBJ1-2 - TRBV7-3 - TGTGCCAGCAGCTTACGGGGTGGCGGGAGGAGGAATGGTTATGGCTACACCTTC CASSLRGGGRRNGYGYTF
TRBJ2-1 TRBD1 TRBV2 many TGTGCCAGCAGTGTGGACAGGGCGCTTTACAATGAGCAGTTCTTC CASSVDRALYNEQFF
TRBJ2-2 - TRBV7-6 few TGTGCCAGCAGCTCCTCGCGGACTGCTAACACCGGGGAGCTGTTTTTT CASSSSRTANTGELFF
TRBJ2-5 TRBD2 TRBV4-1 - TGCGCCAGCAGCCCGCGAGGGCTAGCGGGGGAAGAGACCCAGTACTTC CASSPRGLAGEETQYF
TRBJ2-1 - TRBV6-6 once TGTGCCAGAATCACCGGGGGTTTCAATGAGCAGTTCTTC CARITGGFNEQFF
TRBJ2-7 - TRBV6-1 - TGTGCCAGCAGGCTAGACAGTGACCGCCGCTACGAGCAGTACTTC CASRLDSDRRYEQYF
TRBJ2-1 - TRBV20-1 few TGCAGTGCCCGGACAGCATTCAATGAGCAGTTCTTC CSARTAFNEQFF
TRBJ1-1 TRBD1 TRBV7-6 many TGTGCCAGCAGCTATCAGGGGGGGACTGAAGCTTTCTTT CASSYQGGTEAFF
TRBJ2-1 TRBD1 TRBV10-3 - TGTGCCATCGCGTCCAGGGGGCGTGGGTCCTACAATGAGCAGTTCTTC CAIASRGRGSYNEQFF
TRBJ2-1 - TRBV7-9 few TGTGCCAGCAGCTTAAATCATCGGGCGTCCGGGATCTTC CASSLNHRASGIF
TRBJ2-2 TRBD1 TRBV5-5 few TGTGCCGGGGGGACAGGGGACACCGGGGAGCTGTTTTTT CAGGTGDTGELFF
TRBJ2-2 TRBD2 TRBV12-3/TRBV12-4 few TGTGCCAGCAGTTTGGGAGGGGACAACACCGGGGAGCTGTTTTTT CASSLGGDNTGELFF
TRBJ1-2 - TRBV7-2 - TGTGCCAGCAGCCCGATGACCCAACCCCTCTTACGGTACACCTTC CASSPMTQPLLRYTF
TRBJ2-1 TRBD2 TRBV4-2 - TGTGCCAGCGGCCATGGACCCTCGGGGGGGAACAATGAGCAGTTCTTC CASGHGPSGGNNEQFF
TRBJ2-1 - TRBV4-3 few TGCGCCAGCAGCCACCCCTCGGGCTACCCGGGCAATGAGCAGTTCTTC CASSHPSGYPGNEQFF
TRBJ2-7 - TRBV7-9 - TGTGCCAGCAGCCAACGGTTCGGCGAGCAGTACTTC CASSQRFGEQYF
TRBJ1-1 - TRBV6-2/TRBV6-3 few TGTGCCAGCACCCGAGTTAGGAGTTTGAACACTGAAGCTTTCTTT CASTRVRSLNTEAFF
TRBJ2-5 - TRBV7-9 - TGTGCCAGCAGCCCCCCCCCAGAGACCCAGTACTTC CASSPPPETQYF
TRBJ2-2 - TRBV5-1 - TGCGCCAGCAGCTTATACAGGACCACCGGGGAGCTGTTTTTT CASSLYRTTGELFF
TRBJ1-2 - TRBV6-2/TRBV6-3 - TGTGCCAGCAGTTACCACAGCTCCAACTATGGCTACACCTTC CASSYHSSNYGYTF